This T cell receptor beta chain was sequenced in a study of cytomegalovirus exposure and HLA in healthy donors. To note about this clone: Its antigen is undetermined.

V gave up 0 bases and J gave up 3 bases, with 9 bases separating them. The CDR3 extends over 15 amino acids. The germline V gene has CDR1 LNHDA and CDR2 SQIVND (reference sequence). Overall study findings and caveats: The productive fraction for most TCR beta V segments was about 90% or about 30% in an earlier analysis. For TCR beta chains, V- and J-gene trimming was later linked to a missense DCLRE1C variant. The study reported that TCR beta sequences accurately predicted HLA-A and HLA-B alleles in most subjects.

The primer mix had 60 Vbeta and 13 Jbeta primers. The protocol was immunoSEQ multiplex PCR, while the TCRdb copy is restricted to in-frame clones and leaves out a portion. The sample lists 160,000 or so clones; around 80% were seen once. The source material was PBMCs. The chain uses TRBV19 and TRBJ1-5; D might be TRBD1 (5 bases). The receptor was derived from a woman between 18 and 29 years old in good health and CMV-seronegative. The CDR3 reads CASSIEGPFNQPQHF. Here the CDR3 DNA reads TGTGCCAGTAGTATAGAGGGGCCGTTCAATCAGCCCCAGCATTTT.